This TCR beta chain was obtained from a study of CD8+ T cells in alopecia areata. Following RNA extraction, reverse transcription yielded cDNA that acted as the sequencing template. Using immunoSEQ multiplex PCR, the repertoire was profiled, and TCRdb retains in-frame clones only, with some absent. The repertoire holds 140,000 to 150,000 clones, with approximately 50% as singletons. Germline assignment: CDR1 MNHEY and CDR2 SVGAGI. V lost 0 bases and J lost 5, with 1 base in between. CDR3 length: 11 amino acids. The chain links TRBV6-5 to TRBJ2-5; no clear D. This specimen consisted of CD4+ T cells sorted from blood, obtained at week 0. The clonotype comes from a human donor with alopecia areata. This CDR3 is CASSYSETQYF. The DNA of the CDR3 is TGTGCCAGCAGTTACTCGGAGACCCAGTACTTC.